The 27 T cell receptor beta chains in this list originate from one sample, sequenced in a study of T cell responses to AZD1222 COVID-19 vaccine. TCRdb keeps only in-frame clones here, not all; method: immunoSEQ multiplex PCR. Altogether 95,000 to 150,000 clones are present, about 85% being singletons, with the ten largest covering less than 8%. The material was peripheral blood, obtained on day 0 of AZD1222 vaccination. The receptors here all came from an adult in good health.

The chain employs TRBV5-5 and TRBJ2-5, with 7 nucleotides matching TRBD1. The CDR3 consists of 16 residues. The V and J ends lost 5 bases and 7 bases, in that order; junction bases with no gene match: 17. CDR1 and CDR2 (germline): SGHKS, YYEKEE (reference sequence). CDR3 amino acids: CASSITRHRDSMTQYF. CDR3 nucleotides: TGTGCCAGCAGTATAACACGTCACAGGGACAGTATGACCCAGTACTTC.

This sequence joins TRBV5-1 and TRBJ2-7, with D perhaps TRBD1 (6 bases). Looked up from germline, CDR1 is SGHRS and CDR2 is YFSETQ. Trimming took 0 bases from V and 1 from J, leaving 11 bases between them. This CDR3 is built from 15 residues. CDR3 in DNA: TGCGCCAGCAGCTTGGTAGGACAGCTATCCTACGAGCAGTACTTC. Residues: CASSLVGQLSYEQYF.

The CDR3 DNA sequence: TGTGCCAGTAGTATGGGACAGACTCCAACTAATGAAAAACTGTTTTTT. Translation: CASSMGQTPTNEKLFF. This chain connects TRBV19 to TRBJ1-4; 7 bases agree with TRBD1. V was pared by 3 bases and J by 0 bases, with 4 bases of the junction left unmatched. The CDR3 totals 16 residues. Germline V lookup: CDR1 LNHDA, CDR2 SQIVND (reference sequence).

This rearrangement joins TRBV7-9 to TRBJ1-2; D possibly corresponds to TRBD1 (6 bases). This CDR3 region has 13 residues. Trimming removed 4 bases at V and 4 bases at J, with 10 bases between. CDR1 SEHNR and CDR2 FQNEAQ come from the germline V gene (reference sequence). The CDR3 here is CASSSLDSYGYTF. The CDR3 region has the DNA TGTGCCAGCAGCTCCCTGGACAGCTATGGCTACACCTTC. Drawing the rest from reference TRBV7-9 and TRBJ1-2, the complete variable domain is DTGVSQNPRHKITKRGQNVTFRCDPISEHNRLYWYRQTLGQGPEFLTYFQNEAQLEKSRLLSDRFSAERPKGSFSTLEIQRTEQGDSAMYLCASSSLDSYGYTFGSGTRLTVV.

CDR3 sequence: CASSVGDQPQHF. DNA of the CDR3: TGTGCCAGCAGCGTGGGGGATCAGCCCCAGCATTTT. This chain joins TRBV7-2 and TRBJ1-5; D may be TRBD1 (5 bases). The CDR3 extends over 12 amino acids. Germline CDR1 and CDR2: SGHTA and FQGNSA. V was trimmed by 5 bases and J by 5 bases, leaving 7 bases between them.

V usage is TRBV5-4 and J usage is TRBJ1-2, with a tentative D call TRBD1 (5 bases). Germline CDR1 SGHNT, CDR2 YYREEE (reference sequence). Trimming removed 5 bases at V and 0 bases at J, with 20 bases between. The CDR3 extends over 17 amino acids. CDR3 region: CASSSGTERQANYGYTF. The CDR3 DNA is TGTGCCAGCAGTTCCGGGACGGAGAGGCAAGCTAACTATGGCTACACCTTC.

The CDR3 bases are TGCAGCGTTGGAGGGGGAGAGCGGGAAACCGGGGAGCTGTTTTTT. Amino acids: CSVGGGERETGELFF. V gene TRBV29-1 combines with J gene TRBJ2-2; possible D gene TRBD2, 7 bases. The CDR3 consists of 15 residues. V gave up 4 bases and J gave up 5 bases, with 17 bases separating them. Germline assignment: CDR1 SQVTM and CDR2 ANQGSEA.

The chain is built from TRBV5-1 and TRBJ2-3; the match to TRBD2 covers 8 bases. Per germline, CDR1 SGHRS and CDR2 YFSETQ. The CDR3 runs 18 residues. V trimming: 4 bases; J trimming: 2 bases; junction bases outside the gene matches: 15. The CDR3, as DNA: TGCGCCAGCAGCCTCGTAGGGGAGCGGGGGCAATACACAGATACGCAGTATTTT. Amino acids: CASSLVGERGQYTDTQYF.

The J gene is TRBJ1-4, the V gene TRBV5-1; D remains ambiguous. V was shortened by 4 bases and J by 0 bases, with 10 bases between the two germline ends. The length of the CDR3 is 15 residues. The germline V gene encodes CDR1 SGHRS and CDR2 YFSETQ. The chain's CDR3 is CASSTYGTTNEKLFF. Here the CDR3 DNA reads TGCGCCAGCAGCACGTACGGGACAACTAATGAAAAACTGTTTTTT.

V is TRBV3-1 (or the pseudogene TRBV3-2) and J is TRBJ2-7; no reliable D call. V gave up 1 base and J gave up 2 bases, with 6 bases separating them. Germline V gene data show CDR1 as LGHDT and CDR2 as YNNKEL (reference sequence). The CDR3 sequence is 13 residues long. This chain's CDR3 is CASSQASPYEQYF. For the CDR3, the DNA is TGTGCCAGCAGCCAAGCTAGTCCCTACGAGCAGTACTTC.

This clone was recorded a few times. CDR3 DNA sequence: TGTGCCAGCAGCTCGGGACTAGCGGGATTCTACAATGAGCAGTTCTTC. It specifies CASSSGLAGFYNEQFF. The genes are TRBV7-9 and TRBJ2-1, with 13 bases identical to TRBD2. Germline CDR1 reads SEHNR; CDR2 reads FQNEAQ (reference sequence). The junction had 3 bases not matched to a gene; V was cut back by 4 bases and J by 3 bases. The CDR3 sequence is 16 residues long.

CDR3 amino acids: CASSRLTRGTTKDEQFF. In DNA, the CDR3 is TGTGCCAGCAGCCGACTAACCCGCGGGACAACAAAAGATGAGCAGTTCTTC. V and J are TRBV4-2 and TRBJ2-1; D may match TRBD1 or TRBD2 (6 bases each). The CDR3 is made up of 17 amino acids. Deletions cut 4 bases from V and 8 bases from J, with 24 bases between. Germline V lookup: CDR1 LGHNA, CDR2 YNFKEQ.

J is TRBJ2-1 and V is TRBV9; D may be TRBD1 (6 bases). Germline V lookup: CDR1 SGDLS, CDR2 YYNGEE. V was cut by 7 bases and J by 0 bases, with 8 bases left in between. The CDR3 has 13 residues. The CDR3 DNA reads as TGTGCCAGCCAGGGGAGCTCCTACAATGAGCAGTTCTTC. Protein product: CASQGSSYNEQFF.

The V gene is TRBV28, the J gene TRBJ2-1; D remains unclear. In germline, CDR1 is MDHEN, CDR2 SYDVKM. V was shortened by 2 bases and J by 4 bases, with 12 bases between the two germline ends. This CDR3 is 15 amino acids long. As DNA, the CDR3 is TGTGCCAGCAGTTTAGAGTTAACCCTATACAATGAGCAGTTCTTC. It is translated as CASSLELTLYNEQFF. The variable domain in full, with the rest retrieved from reference TRBV28 and TRBJ2-1, is DVKVTQSSRYLVKRTGEKVFLECVQDMDHENMFWYRQDPGLGLRLIYFSYDVKMKEKGDIPEGYSVSREKKERFSLILESASTNQTSMYLCASSLELTLYNEQFFGPGTRLTVL.

The rearrangement joins TRBV18 to TRBJ1-3, with D maybe TRBD1 (5 bases). With 4 bases removed from V and 3 bases from J, the gap between germline ends came to 10 bases. This CDR3 has 14 residues. In germline, CDR1 is KGHSH, CDR2 LQKENI. The CDR3: CASSRATDGNTIYF. CDR3 DNA sequence: TGTGCCAGCTCACGAGCGACAGATGGAAACACCATATATTTT.

V and J are TRBV7-2 and TRBJ2-1; D unclear. Trimming shortened V by 2 bases and J by 5 bases, and 13 bases separated the two germline ends. Looked up from germline, CDR1 is SGHTA and CDR2 is FQGNSA. The CDR3 has 15 amino acids. CDR3 residues: CASSLTLDPHNEQFF. In DNA, the CDR3 is TGTGCCAGCAGCTTAACTTTAGACCCTCACAATGAGCAGTTCTTC.

This chain joins TRBV7-2 and TRBJ2-6; 9 bases agree with TRBD1. V shed 5 bases and J 1 base; nucleotides not matched to a gene: 12. The CDR3 loop spans 19 amino acids. Germline CDR1 and CDR2: SGHTA and FQGNSA. The CDR3 is CASSPRGADRGSGANVLTF. CDR3 in DNA: TGTGCCAGCAGCCCCCGAGGTGCGGACAGGGGTTCTGGGGCCAACGTCCTGACTTTC. Combining the CDR3 with reference TRBV7-2 and TRBJ2-6 gives the whole variable domain GAGVSQSPSNKVTEKGKDVELRCDPISGHTALYWYRQSLGQGLEFLIYFQGNSAPDKSGLPSDRFSAERTGGSVSTLTIQRTQQEDSAVYLCASSPRGADRGSGANVLTFGAGSRLTVL.

This chain connects TRBV6-5 to TRBJ2-7, with 10 positions matching TRBD1. V gave up 8 bases and J gave up 4 bases; unmatched junction bases: 5. The CDR3 sequence is 13 residues long. Germline loops: CDR1 MNHEY, CDR2 SVGAGI. The CDR3 nucleotides are TGTGCCAGCGGGACAGGGGCTATGTACGAGCAGTACTTC. As protein: CASGTGAMYEQYF.

The genes are TRBV30 and TRBJ1-3, with no clear D. The CDR3 spans 16 residues. The V end was cut by 0 bases, the J end by 4 bases, with 16 bases between. Germline V gives CDR1 GTSNPN, CDR2 SVGIG (reference sequence). The CDR3 loop reads CAWSVRAVIGGNTIYF. For the CDR3, the DNA is TGTGCCTGGAGTGTAAGGGCAGTCATTGGGGGAAACACCATATATTTT. Combining the CDR3 with reference TRBV30 and TRBJ1-3 gives the whole variable domain SQTIHQWPATLVQPVGSPLSLECTVEGTSNPNLYWYRQAAGRGLQLLFYSVGIGQISSEVPQNLSASRPQDRQFILSSKKLLLSDSGFYLCAWSVRAVIGGNTIYFGEGSWLTVV.

This chain connects TRBV7-9 to TRBJ1-1; 7 bases fit TRBD1. Germline V gene lookup returns CDR1 SEHNR and CDR2 FQNEAQ (reference sequence). This CDR3 has 13 residues. V lost 5 bases to trimming and J lost 9 bases; unmatched junction nucleotides: 9. CDR3 region: CASSPGGALKAFF. Written as DNA, the CDR3 is TGTGCCAGCAGCCCAGGGGGGGCACTTAAAGCTTTCTTT. Variable domain in full (rest from reference TRBV7-9 and TRBJ1-1): DTGVSQNPRHKITKRGQNVTFRCDPISEHNRLYWYRQTLGQGPEFLTYFQNEAQLEKSRLLSDRFSAERPKGSFSTLEIQRTEQGDSAMYLCASSPGGALKAFFGQGTRLTVV.

This clone was observed a single time. The chain couples TRBV18 to TRBJ2-3; 7 bases match TRBD1. Germline V lookup: CDR1 KGHSH, CDR2 LQKENI. The CDR3 length is 15 residues. After removal of 0 bases from V and 5 bases from J, the junction contained 5 bases not matched to a gene. CDR3 sequence (DNA): TGTGCCAGCTCACCACCGGGACAGAGGCTAGATACGCAGTATTTT. Residues: CASSPPGQRLDTQYF.

On this clone itself: One junction end disagrees with the germline gene, perhaps due to a read error. J is TRBJ2-5 and V is TRBV3-1 (or the pseudogene TRBV3-2), with TRBD1 as a possible D gene (6 bases). This CDR3 comprises 14 residues. Germline V CDR1 and CDR2: LGHDT, YNNKEL (reference sequence). The CDR3 region is CASSPGQYQKTQYF. The CDR3 DNA reads TGTGCCAGCAGCCCCGGACAGTACCAAAAGACCCAGTACTTC.

The chain has TRBV6-5 and TRBJ1-2; D gene uncertain. The ends were cut back, 5 bases at V and 4 bases at J, with 14 bases in the middle. Germline V gene lookup returns CDR1 MNHEY and CDR2 SVGAGI. This CDR3 region has 14 residues. In DNA, the CDR3 is TGTGCCAGCAGTCCCGGACTTACCCCCTATGGCTACACCTTC. It is translated as CASSPGLTPYGYTF.

The V gene is TRBV4-2, the J gene TRBJ2-7; the D is unclear. Trimming took off 1 base at V and 6 bases at J, with 1 base between the two ends. The CDR3 has 10 amino acids. In germline, CDR1 is LGHNA, CDR2 YNFKEQ. The CDR3 DNA follows: TGTGCCAGCAGCCAAGGCGAGCAGTACTTC. It is translated as CASSQGEQYF.

This clone has just a few counts. The rearrangement links TRBV5-5 to TRBJ2-7; tentatively, D is TRBD1 (6 bases). CDR1 SGHKS and CDR2 YYEKEE come from the germline V gene (reference sequence). V was trimmed by 5 bases and J by 7 bases, leaving 16 bases between them. This CDR3 has 13 amino acids. CDR3 nucleotide sequence: TGTGCCAGCAGTCTGGACAGCCCACTTGAGCAGTACTTC. It codes for CASSLDSPLEQYF.

The CDR3 bases are TGTGCCAGCTACGGGGAGGGGGTAGGCTACACCTTC. Its protein product is CASYGEGVGYTF. The V call is TRBV28, the J call TRBJ1-2; the D gene is possibly TRBD1 (6 bases). This CDR3 region has 12 residues. The V gene's germline CDR1 is MDHEN and CDR2 SYDVKM. The ends were cut back, 8 bases at V and 8 bases at J, with 15 bases in the middle.

This clone was picked up one time. CDR3 bases: TGCGCCAGCAGCCGGGAGGCCAACTATGGCTACACCTTC. It codes for CASSREANYGYTF. V gene TRBV4-3 combines with J gene TRBJ1-2, with D uncertain. CDR1 is LGHNA, CDR2 YSLEER, per germline. V lost 4 bases to trimming and J lost 2 bases, with 8 bases between them. This CDR3 spans 13 amino acids.